A single sample is the source of the 15 T cell receptor beta chains below, sequenced in a study of identical twins. TCRdb re-called the 5' RACE reads through MiXCR, storing one row per CDR3 protein. Of approximately 600,000 distinct CDR3 sequences in the sample, about 7.6% were seen once. This sample was shared with a second study, whose subject was yellow fever vaccine responses in identical twins.

Sequencing was done on a sample of PBMCs. The receptors shown here come from a woman aged 18-35 years in good health.

This chain joins TRBV7-2 and TRBJ1-2; TRBD1 aligns across 12 bases. CDR1 is SGHTA, CDR2 FQGNSA, per germline. J was trimmed by 7 bases and V by 3 bases; bases with no gene match: 6. The CDR3 loop spans 15 amino acids. For the CDR3, the DNA is TGTGCCAGCAGCTTTGGGACAGGGGGCCTCGGTGGCTACACCTTC. Protein: CASSFGTGGLGGYTF.

The CDR3 DNA follows: TGCGCCAGCAGCGAAGGACAGAACTATGGCTACACCTTC. Protein product: CASSEGQNYGYTF. V usage is TRBV5-1 and J usage is TRBJ1-2; possible D gene TRBD1, 6 bases. This CDR3 is 13 amino acids long. V dropped 4 bases and J dropped 2 bases, with 9 bases sitting between them. Germline loops: CDR1 SGHRS, CDR2 YFSETQ.

J is TRBJ2-7 and V is TRBV20-1, with 8 positions matching TRBD1. V dropped 4 bases and J dropped 3; count of bases not matched to a gene: 5. Germline V CDR1 and CDR2: DFQATT, SNEGSKA (reference sequence). The CDR3 totals 13 residues. The CDR3 reads CSATGQGVYEQYF. The CDR3 nucleotides are TGCAGTGCTACAGGACAGGGTGTCTACGAGCAGTACTTC.

At least ten counts were recorded for this clonotype. The V and J genes are TRBV20-1 and TRBJ1-1; 11 positions agree with TRBD1. The length of the CDR3 is 15 residues. With 6 bases clipped from V and 0 bases from J, the junction kept 6 bases outside the gene matches. Per germline, CDR1 DFQATT and CDR2 SNEGSKA (reference sequence). CDR3 in DNA: TGCAGTGCAACCGGGACAGGGGGAATGAACACTGAAGCTTTCTTT. Translated, it gives CSATGTGGMNTEAFF.

This clonotype was counted only a few times. The rearrangement uses TRBV13 and TRBJ2-7, with 10 bases identical to TRBD1. Germline CDR1 PRHDT, CDR2 FYEKMQ (reference sequence). This CDR3 has 14 residues. The V segment lost 5 bases and the J segment 7 bases; nucleotides outside the gene matches: 8. CDR3 in DNA: TGTGCCAGCAGCATGGGACAGGGGACCCTGGAGCAGTACTTC. It yields the protein CASSMGQGTLEQYF.

This clonotype was counted a few times. V is TRBV11-2 and J is TRBJ2-1, with 9 bases aligning to TRBD2. The CDR3 is 17 residues long. Germline CDR1 and CDR2: SGHAT and FQNNGV. V dropped 0 bases and J dropped 3; count of bases not matched to a gene: 6. The CDR3 sequence: CASSLEGGTSIYNEQFF. The CDR3 DNA is TGTGCCAGCAGCTTAGAGGGAGGGACTAGCATCTACAATGAGCAGTTCTTC.

This clonotype was detected only a few times. The junction departs from germline at one end; a sequencing error may be responsible. The rearrangement links TRBV7-9 to TRBJ2-4; tentatively, D is TRBD1 or TRBD2 (5 bases each). Germline V CDR1 and CDR2: SEHNR, FQNEAQ (reference sequence). The CDR3 is 11 residues long. CDR3 DNA: TGTGCCAGCAGCCCGGAGGACATTCAGTCCTTC. The encoded protein is CASSPEDIQSF.

This clonotype was counted many times. The chain recombines TRBV12-3 or TRBV12-4 with TRBJ2-3; D unresolved. The ends were cut back, 2 bases at V and 2 bases at J, with 11 bases in the middle. The CDR3 has 15 amino acids. The CDR3 reads CASSLRFGITDTQYF. For the CDR3, the DNA is TGTGCCAGCAGTTTAAGGTTTGGCATCACAGATACGCAGTATTTT.

This clonotype was detected a few times. This chain connects TRBV6-1 to TRBJ2-2; 12 bases align to TRBD1. The CDR3 runs 17 residues. Germline lookup yields CDR1 MNHNS and CDR2 SASEGT. V lost 5 bases to trimming and J lost 7 bases; unmatched junction nucleotides: 11. The CDR3 nucleotides are TGTGCCAGCAGTCCCCCTCCGGGACAGGGGGCTATCGGGGAGCTGTTTTTT. It codes for CASSPPPGQGAIGELFF.

This clonotype was observed many times. The chain combines TRBV20-1 with TRBJ2-1; the D is unclear. Trimming pared 3 bases from V and 4 bases from J, leaving 13 bases between. The CDR3 runs 14 residues. Germline V CDR1 and CDR2: DFQATT, SNEGSKA (reference sequence). The CDR3 sequence: CSASLGPRYNEQFF. The CDR3 DNA reads as TGCAGTGCTAGCCTAGGCCCTAGGTACAATGAGCAGTTCTTC.

The sample holds many counts of this clonotype. J is TRBJ2-5 and V is TRBV20-1; a weak D match, TRBD2 (6 bases). Germline CDR1 is DFQATT and CDR2 is SNEGSKA (reference sequence). V dropped 6 bases and J dropped 1 base, with 9 bases sitting between them. The CDR3 sequence is 12 residues long. CDR3: CSARLGQETQYF. The CDR3 nucleotides are TGCAGTGCGCGACTAGGCCAAGAGACCCAGTACTTC.

This clonotype was seen a handful of times. CDR3 protein: CASSLKPSGGTDTQYF. The CDR3 DNA sequence: TGTGCCAGCAGCTTAAAGCCTAGCGGGGGCACAGATACGCAGTATTTT. The rearrangement links TRBV11-2 to TRBJ2-3; 9 bases fit TRBD2. V gave up 2 bases and J gave up 1 base; unmatched junction bases: 4. There are 16 residues in the CDR3. The germline V gene has CDR1 SGHAT and CDR2 FQNNGV.

The chain joins TRBV28 to TRBJ2-1; TRBD2 agrees at 9 bases. V lost 9 bases and J lost 1; bases outside the gene matches: 16. Germline CDR1 reads MDHEN; CDR2 reads SYDVKM. The CDR3 spans 18 residues. CDR3 in DNA: TGTGCCAGTTTCCCTTTTGAGGTAGCGGGAGAATCCTACAATGAGCAGTTCTTC. Its translation is CASFPFEVAGESYNEQFF.

In its sample, this clonotype was seen many times. This chain links TRBV29-1 with TRBJ2-5; D possibly corresponds to TRBD1 (5 bases). This CDR3 is built from 13 residues. Germline V gives CDR1 SQVTM, CDR2 ANQGSEA. V shed 3 bases and J shed 1 base, with 9 bases lying between them. CDR3 sequence: CSVDYQGQETQYF. CDR3 bases: TGCAGCGTTGATTACCAGGGCCAAGAGACCCAGTACTTC.

Concerning this clonotype: This sequence may be a read error, since a much larger clone differs from it by one base. The gene calls are TRBV10-3 and TRBJ2-5, with 8 bases that match TRBD1. The CDR3 is 12 amino acids. Germline CDR1 ENHRY, CDR2 SYGVKD. The J segment lost 5 bases and the V segment lost 6 bases, leaving 2 bases of the junction unmatched. The CDR3 protein is CAISRQGETQYF. CDR3 DNA: TGTGCCATCAGCAGACAGGGGGAGACCCAGTACTTC.